Given below is one T cell receptor beta chain in context. Its matching antigen is unknown. This entry is derived from a study of CD8 T cells in Susac syndrome. General study results and limits: When the CD4+ T cell repertoires of patients with Susac syndrome were examined, they did not show any clonal expansion.

Reverse transcription used roughly 0.45 to 1 ug RNA and random hexamers. An immunoSEQ multiplex PCR generated amplified TCR beta CDR3 products spanning 54 Vbeta and 13 Jbeta. TCRdb redid the calling of the immunoSEQ multiplex PCR reads with MiXCR, one entry per CDR3 protein. The sample consists of 150,000 or so distinct CDR3 sequences, over 90% of them appearing once. Per germline, CDR1 SEHNR and CDR2 FQNEAQ (reference sequence). The V and J ends lost 2 bases and 8 bases respectively, with 9 bases between them. The CDR3 spans 12 residues. The clonotype originates from a human donor with Susac syndrome. This sequence joins TRBV7-9 and TRBJ1-1; tentatively, D is TRBD1 (5 bases). Material for sequencing was CD4+ T cells from PBMCs. CDR3 bases: TGTGCCAGCAGCTTACAGGGAATCGAAGCTTTCTTT. It translates to CASSLQGIEAFF.